This T cell receptor (beta chain) was found in a study of T cells in Graves' hyperthyroidism and ophthalmopathy. General study points: Appearing also in blood were most of the thyroid clonotypes expanded above 0.001.

Per the germline V gene, CDR1 is ENHRY and CDR2 is SYGVKD. Trimming at V came to 7 bases and at J to 4 bases, leaving 5 bases not matched to a gene. The CDR3 is made up of 15 amino acids. Newly diagnosed patients aged 18 to 65 had hyperthyroidism of under 2 months' duration. Reasons for excluding patients were uncontrolled infection, other autoimmune disease, pregnancy or lactation. A word on this clonotype: Antigen unknown.

Researchers amplified the TCR beta CDR3 regions from RNA transcripts. An initial round of RT-PCR targeting the TCR CDR3 relied on the HTBI primer set. From the multiplex PCR reads, TCRdb called clonotypes with MiXCR, one entry per CDR3 protein. The sample lists a few hundred thousand distinct CDR3 sequences, around 42% occurring once. The chain employs TRBV10-3 and TRBJ1-4; 11 bases are a match to TRBD1. The clonotype was recovered from a woman aged 18-29 years with Graves' hyperthyroidism. Specimen: peripheral blood or thyroid tissue (not recorded which). CDR3: CAITEGTGGNEKLFF. CDR3 in DNA: TGTGCCATCACCGAAGGGACAGGGGGTAATGAAAAACTGTTTTTT.